Listed below are T cell receptor beta chains from one sample, sequenced in a study of blood T cell repertoires in COVID-19. Clones were sequenced by immunoSEQ multiplex PCR, and TCRdb holds only the in-frame ones, with some missing. This table has approximately 120,000 clones, around 78% appearing once. The sequenced sample consisted of peripheral blood. Every receptor here comes from a woman aged 55-70 years with acute or convalescent COVID-19. CDR3s include the opening cysteine and the closing phenylalanine or tryptophan. The D gene is left open where the match is weak. Size is omitted from some rows. Given values are once, few, many or a class for expanded clones.

d_call j_call clone_size v_call cdr3_nt cdr3_aa
NA TRBJ2-1 once TRBV24-1 TGTGCCACCACCCACAGTAACGGTGAGCAGTTCTTC CATTHSNGEQFF
NA TRBJ1-1 few TRBV3-1/TRBV3-2 TGTGCCAGCAGCCAAGGGGGGGGCGGGCAAGCTTTCTTT CASSQGGGGQAFF
TRBD1 TRBJ1-6 NA TRBV27 TGTGCCAGCAGTCCAAGGGACAGGGCCACTTCACCCCTCCACTTT CASSPRDRATSPLHF
NA TRBJ2-2 NA TRBV3-1/TRBV3-2 TGTGCCAGCAGCCACACTAGGAACACCGGGGAGCTGTTTTTT CASSHTRNTGELFF
NA TRBJ1-5 NA TRBV18 TGTGCCAGCTCACCGGAAACGACCGGGTCCCAGCATTTT CASSPETTGSQHF
NA TRBJ2-2 NA TRBV19 TGTGCCACCTACCCCGCCGGGACCGGGGAGCTGTTTTTT CATYPAGTGELFF
NA TRBJ1-1 NA TRBV7-8 TGTGCCAGCAGCTTACGGGTCGGAGGACAGAGCACTGAAGCTTTCTTT CASSLRVGGQSTEAFF
NA TRBJ2-1 NA TRBV5-4 TGTGCCAGCAGTAGTTTATACAATGAGCAGTTCTTC CASSSLYNEQFF
NA TRBJ1-6 NA TRBV7-2 TGTGCCAGCAGCTTAGTGCAGGGTAATTCACCCCTCCACTTT CASSLVQGNSPLHF
NA TRBJ1-6 once TRBV19 TGTGCCAGTGAACCCGGGATTCATAATTCACCCCTCCACTTT CASEPGIHNSPLHF
NA TRBJ1-2 NA TRBV3-1/TRBV3-2 TGTGCCAGCAGCCAAGATGGGAGACAGGATGGCTACACCTTC CASSQDGRQDGYTF
NA TRBJ2-7 NA TRBV6-2/TRBV6-3 TGTGCCAGCAGTTACGCAGGATTTACCTACGAGCAGTACTTC CASSYAGFTYEQYF
NA TRBJ1-2 NA TRBV19 TGTGCCAGTAGAACCCCGGAGGCTGCGGAGGGCTACACCTTC CASRTPEAAEGYTF
NA TRBJ2-2 NA TRBV7-3 TGTGCCAGCAGCGTACGGTCGAACACCGGGGAGCTGTTTTTT CASSVRSNTGELFF
NA TRBJ1-6 NA TRBV6-5 TGTGCCAGCAGTTACTTGGAAGGAGATTCACCCCTCCACTTT CASSYLEGDSPLHF
TRBD1 TRBJ1-2 NA TRBV28 TGTGCCAGCAGTGTACCGACAGGGGGTCCGACCTTC CASSVPTGGPTF
TRBD1 TRBJ1-5 NA TRBV10-1 TGCGCCAGCAGGAGACAGGGAGATCAGCCCCAGCATTTT CASRRQGDQPQHF
NA TRBJ1-3 NA TRBV9 TGTGCCAGCAGCGTAACCGGCTCTGGAAACACCATATATTTT CASSVTGSGNTIYF
NA TRBJ1-3 once TRBV7-9 TGTGCCAGCAGCTGGTGGACAGTCTCCGGAAACACCATATATTTT CASSWWTVSGNTIYF
TRBD1 TRBJ2-6 NA TRBV7-3 TGTGCCAGCAGCCTGGACAGGACCCGAAACGTCCTGACTTTC CASSLDRTRNVLTF